The sequence of this TCR beta chain was determined in a study of shared clonotypes between healthy human individuals (dated by TCRdb to the early 2020s). As for the study more broadly: A couple of women and a few men aged 18 to 49 years were included in the cohort. Per donor, three plates each were used for CD4 naive and CD4 memory, two for CD8 naive, and one for CD8 memory. To increase sequencing depth and limit assay-specific biases, different laboratories used diverse techniques to prepare libraries and sequence TCR repertoires. Blood TCR repertoires of several healthy adults were deeply sequenced to estimate repertoire size and the extent of clonotype sharing between individuals. Per donor, leukapheresis produced somewhere between about 0.94 and 9 billion PBMCs. What the research found in general, with its limitations: Naive subsets generally had larger estimated clonotype richness than memory subsets did. Across several donors, approximately 5% of naive CD4, 3% to 3.5% of naive CD8, around 2.1% of memory CD4, and 0.3% to 0.45% of memory CD8 clonotypes were shared. The genetic and exposure-history diversity represented was limited by the small number of donors. Sampling was limited to blood, and TCR repertoires in tissue likely differ from TCR repertoires in blood. Rarefaction of sorted-subset datasets indicated incomplete sequencing despite the large sequencing depth. Based on pairwise subsampling, the degree of clonotype sharing among donors was expected to be affected by sequencing depth. Higher generation probabilities were observed for clonotypes shared by all four sorted-subset donors than for non-shared clonotypes.

Healthy HIV-negative adults with no recently reported acute infections or vaccinations were included as donors. Every donor was a Caucasian adult living in Nashville, Tennessee, USA. CD4+ T cells were enriched through magnetic negative selection, after which naive cells were positively selected on CD45RA and the remaining negative fraction served as the memory subset. After blood collection by leukapheresis, PBMCs were isolated using Ficoll-Histopaque density gradient centrifugation and then cryopreserved in the vapor phase of liquid nitrogen. Analytical flow cytometry was used to check the purity and quantity of every magnetically sorted T cell population. From each sorted fraction, genomic DNA was isolated and quantified by UV absorbance on a Nanodrop 2000c. Between the V and J ends, shortened by 0 bases and 5 bases respectively, the junction contains 25 bases. The CDR3 spans 19 residues, from the cysteine through the phenylalanine. Just the 57-base CDR3 DNA is kept, in frame starting at base 1. Via the germline V gene, CDR1 is MGHRA and CDR2 YSYEKL.

A word on this clone: The antigen it recognizes is unknown. No base quality information exists; no much larger clone differs at one position.

Using the deep immunoSEQ assay, multiplex PCR amplified TCR CDR3 regions from genomic DNA. Extracted genomic DNA from each cell subset was spread evenly across all wells of several immunoSEQ 96-well plates, with each plate serving as a replicate. For sorted subsets, roughly 200 ng of genomic DNA, equivalent to roughly 30,000 T cell genomes, went into each replicate PCR. The purified libraries were quantified using a Qubit 3.0 fluorometer, sized with a Bioanalyzer 2100, and then quantified again using the KAPA Library Quantification kit. Every immunoSEQ 96-well plate was sequenced on a dedicated single-read 150-cycle Illumina NextSeq 550 flow cell. As for the original processing: Because only junctional sequences without quality scores were contained in the immunoSEQ output, filtering matching that applied to full-length reads could not be performed. Sequences were annotated with PyIR, a Python wrapper for IgBLAST v1.9, using IMGT germline references to assign V/J genes and CDR3. Reads with weak V/J assignments (E-value above 1e-6), missing CDR3, stop codons, out-of-frame junctions, or ambiguous translated residues were removed. A V3J clonotype was defined by an identical inferred V gene, J gene, and CDR3 amino acid sequence. To compute the percentage overlap between repertoires, the number of shared unique clonotypes was divided by the size of the smaller repertoire. Repertoire richness was assessed with RTK rarefaction, the Chao1 estimator, and Recon v2.1 estimates of unobserved clonotypes. For all TCRbeta clonotypes obtained by the gDNA method from a few donors, generation probabilities were computed with OLGA. Not all clones reach the TCRdb copy of this immuneACCESS table, which keeps in-frame sequences only. Checked studies attribute under half of the gap to unresolved V genes and leave the rest unexplained. The V and J calls and clone size come from that table; D and trimming were worked out from the DNA. For this sample the table gives 2 million to 2.5 million clones, of which 85% to 95% were detected only once. Clones ranked in the top ten supply approximately 0.41% of the sample.

The receptor was isolated from a man younger than 35 in good health. Some clones in this sample may be carry-over from other donors' samples. The chain employs TRBV4-1 and TRBJ2-5; TRBD2 is possibly the D segment (7 matching bases). The source material was naive CD4+ T cells from PBMCs. The cell subset or site label for this specimen denotes: CD45RA+ positively selected. In nucleotides, the sequence is TGCGCCAGCAGCCAAGAGAGGGGGGGTCGGAGCCATACCAGGGAGACCCAGTACTTC. The resulting protein is CASSQERGGRSHTRETQYF.